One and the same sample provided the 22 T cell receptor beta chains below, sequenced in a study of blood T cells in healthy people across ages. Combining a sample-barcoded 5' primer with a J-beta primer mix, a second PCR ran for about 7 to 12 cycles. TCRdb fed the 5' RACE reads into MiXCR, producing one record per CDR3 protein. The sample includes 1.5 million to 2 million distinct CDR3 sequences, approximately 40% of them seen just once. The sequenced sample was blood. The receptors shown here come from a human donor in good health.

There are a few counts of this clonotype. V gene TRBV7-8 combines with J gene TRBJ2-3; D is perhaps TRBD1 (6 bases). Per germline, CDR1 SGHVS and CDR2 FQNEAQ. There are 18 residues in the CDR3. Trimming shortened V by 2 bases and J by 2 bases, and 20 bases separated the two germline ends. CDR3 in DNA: TGTGCCAGCAGCTTATATAGGGTCAGGACAGCTGACACAGATACGCAGTATTTT. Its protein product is CASSLYRVRTADTDTQYF.

The CDR3: CASSPGLAGIGEQFF. In DNA, the CDR3 is TGTGCCAGCAGCCCGGGACTAGCGGGGATCGGTGAGCAGTTCTTC. The rearrangement uses TRBV7-9 and TRBJ2-1, with 13 bases fitting TRBD2. With 5 bases clipped from V and 9 bases from J, the junction kept 7 bases outside the gene matches. The CDR3 length is 15 residues. From germline, CDR1 is SEHNR and CDR2 FQNEAQ (reference sequence). Variable domain in full (rest from reference TRBV7-9 and TRBJ2-1): DTGVSQNPRHKITKRGQNVTFRCDPISEHNRLYWYRQTLGQGPEFLTYFQNEAQLEKSRLLSDRFSAERPKGSFSTLEIQRTEQGDSAMYLCASSPGLAGIGEQFFGPGTRLTVL.

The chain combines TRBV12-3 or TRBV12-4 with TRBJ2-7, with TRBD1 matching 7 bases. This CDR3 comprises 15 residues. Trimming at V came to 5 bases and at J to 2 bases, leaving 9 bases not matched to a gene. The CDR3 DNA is TGTGCCAGCAGTAGTCGACAGGGCCCTGCCTACGAGCAGTACTTC. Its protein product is CASSSRQGPAYEQYF.

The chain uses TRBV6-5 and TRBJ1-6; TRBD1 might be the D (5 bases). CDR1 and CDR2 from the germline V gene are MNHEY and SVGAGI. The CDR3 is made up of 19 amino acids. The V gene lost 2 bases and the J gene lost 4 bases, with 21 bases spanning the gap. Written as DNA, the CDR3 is TGTGCCAGCAGTTACGGAATAATGGGGGGAAAGGGGTATAATTCACCCCTCCACTTT. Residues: CASSYGIMGGKGYNSPLHF.

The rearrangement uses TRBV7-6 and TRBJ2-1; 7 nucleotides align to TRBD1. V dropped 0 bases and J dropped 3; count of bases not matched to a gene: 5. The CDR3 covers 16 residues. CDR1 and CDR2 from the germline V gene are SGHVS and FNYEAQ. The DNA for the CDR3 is TGTGCCAGCAGCTTAGCTTCAGGGGGAAACTACAATGAGCAGTTCTTC. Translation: CASSLASGGNYNEQFF. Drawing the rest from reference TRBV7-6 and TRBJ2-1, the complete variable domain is GAGVSQSPRYKVTKRGQDVALRCDPISGHVSLYWYRQALGQGPEFLTYFNYEAQQDKSGLPNDRFSAERPEGSISTLTIQRTEQRDSAMYRCASSLASGGNYNEQFFGPGTRLTVL.

The CDR3 bases are TGTGCCAGCAGCTTAGGTCCGCTTTTAAGCGGGGAGGACCCCGAGTACCCCACAGATACGCAGTATTTT. It yields the protein CASSLGPLLSGEDPEYPTDTQYF. The rearrangement joins TRBV11-2 to TRBJ2-3, with TRBD2 identical over 7 bases. J was trimmed by 2 bases and V by 1 base; bases with no gene match: 27. Germline values: CDR1 SGHAT, CDR2 FQNNGV. The length of the CDR3 is 23 residues.

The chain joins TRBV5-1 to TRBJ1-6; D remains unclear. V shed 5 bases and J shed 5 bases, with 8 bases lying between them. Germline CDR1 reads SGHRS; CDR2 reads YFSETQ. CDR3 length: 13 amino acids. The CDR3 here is CASSSGNNSPLHF. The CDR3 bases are TGCGCCAGCAGTAGTGGTAATAATTCACCCCTCCACTTT.

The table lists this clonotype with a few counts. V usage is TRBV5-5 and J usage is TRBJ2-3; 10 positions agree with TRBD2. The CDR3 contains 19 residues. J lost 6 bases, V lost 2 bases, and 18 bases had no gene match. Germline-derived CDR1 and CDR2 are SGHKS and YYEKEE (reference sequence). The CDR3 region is CASSFGRGLASQTADTQYF. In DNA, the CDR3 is TGTGCCAGCAGCTTTGGTCGGGGACTAGCGTCTCAGACGGCTGATACGCAGTATTTT.

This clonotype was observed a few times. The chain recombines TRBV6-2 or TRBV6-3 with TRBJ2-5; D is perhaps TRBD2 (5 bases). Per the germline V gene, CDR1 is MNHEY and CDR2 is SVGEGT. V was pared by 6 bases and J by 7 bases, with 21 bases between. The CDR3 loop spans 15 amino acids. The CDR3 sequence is CASSPSAGDWGTQYF. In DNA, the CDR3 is TGTGCCAGCAGCCCGAGTGCGGGCGATTGGGGGACCCAGTACTTC.

The CDR3 protein is CASSNQQGSEKLFF. The CDR3, as DNA: TGTGCCAGCAGCAACCAACAGGGAAGTGAAAAACTGTTTTTT. This chain uses TRBV7-9 with TRBJ1-4; perhaps TRBD1 as D (6 bases). This CDR3 is 14 amino acids long. Germline V CDR1 and CDR2: SEHNR, FQNEAQ (reference sequence). The germline V and J ends were trimmed by 5 bases and 7 bases, with 14 bases remaining between them.

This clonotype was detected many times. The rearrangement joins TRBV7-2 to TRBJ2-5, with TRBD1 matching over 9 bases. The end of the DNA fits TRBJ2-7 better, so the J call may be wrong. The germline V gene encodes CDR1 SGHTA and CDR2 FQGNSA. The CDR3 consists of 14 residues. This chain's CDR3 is CASSFRDREYEQYF. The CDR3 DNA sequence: TGTGCCAGCAGCTTCCGGGACAGGGAGTACGAGCAGTACTTC.

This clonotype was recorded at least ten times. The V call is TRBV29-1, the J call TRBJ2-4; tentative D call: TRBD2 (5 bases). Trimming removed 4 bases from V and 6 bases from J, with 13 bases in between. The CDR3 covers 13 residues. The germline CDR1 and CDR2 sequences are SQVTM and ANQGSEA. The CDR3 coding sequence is TGCAGCGTTGCGCTGACGGGGAGAAACATTCAGTACTTC. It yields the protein CSVALTGRNIQYF.

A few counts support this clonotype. CDR3 DNA: TGTGCCAGCAGTAGAACAGGGTGGCCACAGCCCCAGCATTTT. It codes for CASSRTGWPQPQHF. This chain uses TRBV2 with TRBJ1-5; perhaps TRBD1 as D (6 bases). The CDR3 runs 14 residues. Germline V gene sequence: CDR1 SNHLY, CDR2 FYNNEI. V was clipped by 5 bases and J by 7 bases, with 15 bases between them.

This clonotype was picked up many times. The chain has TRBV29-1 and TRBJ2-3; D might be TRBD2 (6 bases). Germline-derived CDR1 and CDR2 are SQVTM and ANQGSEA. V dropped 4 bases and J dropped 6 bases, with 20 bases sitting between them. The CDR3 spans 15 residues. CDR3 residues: CSVGREVGAGDTQYF. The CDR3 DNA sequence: TGCAGCGTTGGCCGAGAGGTTGGTGCGGGGGATACGCAGTATTTT.

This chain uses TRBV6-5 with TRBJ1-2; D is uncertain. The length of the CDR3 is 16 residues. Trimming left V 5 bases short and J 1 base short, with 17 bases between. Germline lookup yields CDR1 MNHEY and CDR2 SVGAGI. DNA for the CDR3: TGTGCCAGCAGTCCCGACGTAAGGACCAGTAACTATGGCTACACCTTC. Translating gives CASSPDVRTSNYGYTF.

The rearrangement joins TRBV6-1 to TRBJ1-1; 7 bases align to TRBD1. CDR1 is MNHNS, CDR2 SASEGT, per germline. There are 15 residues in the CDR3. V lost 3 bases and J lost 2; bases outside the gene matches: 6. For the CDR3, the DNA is TGTGCCAGCAGTGAGGGGACAGATGACAACACTGAAGCTTTCTTT. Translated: CASSEGTDDNTEAFF.

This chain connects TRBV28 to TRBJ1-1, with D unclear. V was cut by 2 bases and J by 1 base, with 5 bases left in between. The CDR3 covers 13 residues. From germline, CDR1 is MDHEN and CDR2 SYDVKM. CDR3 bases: TGTGCCAGCAGTTTAAATTGGAACACTGAAGCTTTCTTT. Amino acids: CASSLNWNTEAFF. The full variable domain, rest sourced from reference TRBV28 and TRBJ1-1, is DVKVTQSSRYLVKRTGEKVFLECVQDMDHENMFWYRQDPGLGLRLIYFSYDVKMKEKGDIPEGYSVSREKKERFSLILESASTNQTSMYLCASSLNWNTEAFFGQGTRLTVV.

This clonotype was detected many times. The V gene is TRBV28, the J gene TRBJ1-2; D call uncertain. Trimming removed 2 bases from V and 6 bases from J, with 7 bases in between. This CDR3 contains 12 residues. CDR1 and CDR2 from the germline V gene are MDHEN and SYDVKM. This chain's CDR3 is CASSLPGDGYTF. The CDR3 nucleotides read TGTGCCAGCAGTTTACCGGGTGATGGCTACACCTTC.

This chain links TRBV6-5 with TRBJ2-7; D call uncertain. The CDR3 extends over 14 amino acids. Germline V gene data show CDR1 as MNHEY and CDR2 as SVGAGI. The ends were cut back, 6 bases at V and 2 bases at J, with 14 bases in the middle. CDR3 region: CASRPLTSPYEQYF. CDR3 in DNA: TGTGCCAGCAGGCCCTTGACGTCCCCCTACGAGCAGTACTTC.

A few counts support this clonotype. CDR3 nucleotides: TGTGCCTGGAGTCAGGGAACTGCGGGCTACACCTTC. Protein product: CAWSQGTAGYTF. This chain connects TRBV30 to TRBJ1-2, with D perhaps TRBD1 (5 bases). The CDR3 extends over 12 amino acids. V lost 2 bases to trimming and J lost 8 bases, with 12 bases between them. The germline V gene has CDR1 GTSNPN and CDR2 SVGIG (reference sequence). Together with reference TRBV30 and TRBJ1-2, the CDR3 gives the full variable domain: SQTIHQWPATLVQPVGSPLSLECTVEGTSNPNLYWYRQAAGRGLQLLFYSVGIGQISSEVPQNLSASRPQDRQFILSSKKLLLSDSGFYLCAWSQGTAGYTFGSGTRLTVV.

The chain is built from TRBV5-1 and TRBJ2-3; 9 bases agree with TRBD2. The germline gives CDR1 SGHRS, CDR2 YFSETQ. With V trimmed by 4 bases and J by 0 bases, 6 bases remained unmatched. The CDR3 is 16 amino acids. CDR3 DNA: TGCGCCAGCAGCCTGGGGACTAGCCCAAGCACAGATACGCAGTATTTT. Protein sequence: CASSLGTSPSTDTQYF.

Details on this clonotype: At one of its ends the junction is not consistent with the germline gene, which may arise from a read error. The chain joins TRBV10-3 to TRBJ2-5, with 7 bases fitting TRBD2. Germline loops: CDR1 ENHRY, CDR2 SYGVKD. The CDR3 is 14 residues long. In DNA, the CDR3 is TGTGCCATCAGCCCGGGACTAACCCAAGACACCCAGTACTTC. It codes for CAISPGLTQDTQYF.